This TCR beta chain stems from a study of T-cell reconstitution after alpha-beta-depleted transplantation in children (dated by TCRdb to 2015 to 2016). A note on the overall study: T-cell immune reconstitution after TCRalphabeta/CD19-depleted allogeneic hematopoietic cell transplantation in children was quantitatively tracked in the study by means of TCR repertoire profiling. Results and caveats for the whole study, not just this receptor: Over the following months the frequencies of hyperexpanded clones went down, and after one year T-cell counts and TCRbeta diversity were mostly credited to newly produced T cells. In some patients, the high TCRbeta diversity seen at day 60 was put down to recipient T cells and intrathymic progenitors that had survived conditioning. Apparently early alphabetaT-cell count recovery about two months after transplant reportedly relied on only several hundred rapidly expanded clones derived from non-depleted graft cells.

This clonotype was observed many times. This receptor's antigen is unknown. No base qualities exist here, and no much larger clone lies one base off it. The library came from PCR. Sequencing relied on an Illumina HiSeq 2500. To normalize quantification of the TCRbeta repertoire, the TCR libraries were built with molecular barcoding that relied on unique molecular identifiers. In TCRdb, the public reads were trimmed at Q25 with fastp and aligned with MiXCR, with productive beta chains retained. Rows with one shared CDR3 protein collapse into an entry with the most common genes and DNA. This sample lists about 290,000 distinct CDR3 sequences; roughly 7.8% were detected once. The ten largest clones add up to 9.1% of the sample. Reading the label with the study, this specimen's treatment or condition is: allogeneic hematopoietic cell transplantation with graft depleted of TCRalphabeta T cells and CD19 B cells. The children who served as transplant recipients had been given grafts of TCRalphabeta/CD19-depleted allogeneic hematopoietic cells.

Trimming removed 7 bases from V and 8 bases from J, leaving 17 bases between the germline ends. The CDR3 runs 13 amino acids, cysteine and phenylalanine included. Left in the record is the CDR3 DNA by itself, 39 bases read in frame from the first base. The germline V gene sets CDR1 to SQVTM and CDR2 to ANQGSEA. In this chain, TRBV29-1 is recombined with TRBJ1-4; the D gene is not confidently resolved. The TCR originated in a female patient between 2 and 10 years old who had a stem cell transplant for Fanconi anemia, so the T cells may come from the graft donor. The starting material was peripheral blood, obtained 360 days after TCRalphabeta/CD19-depleted stem cell transplant. The nucleotide sequence is given as TGCAGCGCCAACGGAGCCCTAGGGGAAAAACTGTTTTTT. It is translated as CSANGALGEKLFF.